This T cell receptor (beta chain) appears in the sequencing data of a study of T cell repertoires in ileal Crohn's disease. About the study: Every patient was operated on for stricturing (roughly 60%) or penetrating (approximately 40%) complications.

This table comes from immunoSEQ multiplex PCR, and its TCRdb copy is limited to in-frame clones, with some not included. The table includes around 15,000 clones, roughly three quarters detected once. The sample's time point: inflamed ileum from the surgical specimen. This clone came up once. V shed 3 bases and J shed 7 bases, with 15 bases lying between them. Looked up from germline, CDR1 is LNHDA and CDR2 is SQIVND (reference sequence). This CDR3 contains 14 residues. Source material: ileal tissue. V usage is TRBV19 and J usage is TRBJ1-2; the D gene is possibly TRBD1 (6 bases). This TCR derives from an adult with Crohn's disease. CDR3 nucleotides: TGTGCCAGTAGTATTGACGGGGGCGCGTCTGGCTACACCTTC. Encoded protein: CASSIDGGASGYTF.